Sequencing of this T cell receptor (beta chain) was carried out in a study of blood T cell repertoires in COVID-19. Whole-study context: The United States, Italy and Spain supplied acute and convalescent COVID-19 samples. Sources were T cells, B-cell-depleted T cells, or PBMCs; the material itself was cDNA or gDNA.

The data were produced by immunoSEQ multiplex PCR, yet TCRdb's version contains in-frame clones alone and is incomplete. Of around 230,000 clones in the sample, roughly 80% were seen once. The sequenced sample consisted of peripheral blood. The source is an elderly woman with acute or convalescent COVID-19.

CDR3 in amino acids: CASSLQLTSGRDEQFF. The CDR3 region has the DNA TGTGCCAGCAGCTTACAATTGACTAGCGGTCGCGATGAGCAGTTCTTC. The chain combines TRBV7-8 with TRBJ2-1, with TRBD2 matching 9 bases. Looked up from germline, CDR1 is SGHVS and CDR2 is FQNEAQ. The V segment lost 2 bases and the J segment 8 bases; nucleotides outside the gene matches: 10. The CDR3 loop spans 16 amino acids.